These T cell receptor beta chains were read from a single sample in a study of cytomegalovirus exposure and HLA in healthy donors. Some clones are missing from TCRdb's copy, which holds only in-frame ones; the method was immunoSEQ multiplex PCR. Of roughly 200,000 clones in the sample, approximately 70% are singletons; the top ten hold about 3%. Sequencing used PBMCs. Receptors were obtained from a man aged 35-49 years in good health and CMV-seropositive. Each CDR3 is given without its conserved first and last residue. Each record gives: CDR3 protein, V gene, J gene.

ASSQAGLGF	TRBV4-1	TRBJ2-1
ASKGQGNTEAF	TRBV5-1	TRBJ1-1
AISDPASGLYPSGANVLT	TRBV10-3	TRBJ2-6
ASKDMGASGANVLT	TRBV5-1	TRBJ2-6
ASSPWSGTGELF	TRBV19	TRBJ2-2
ASSLVAGSPKETQY	TRBV7-2	TRBJ2-5
ASSQGMANYGYT	TRBV19	TRBJ1-2
ASSYYPGGGTDTQY	TRBV5-8	TRBJ2-3
ASSEVGRVREQY	TRBV6-1	TRBJ2-7
ASSQDTGNNQPQH	TRBV4-3	TRBJ1-5
ASSPGQGDGPLH	TRBV5-1	TRBJ1-6
ASSPRTGTSYEQY	TRBV27	TRBJ2-7
ASSGDSGDTGELF	TRBV9	TRBJ2-2
ASGLDTDFDYT	TRBV12-5	TRBJ1-2
ASSARQGTRAF	TRBV7-8	TRBJ1-1
ASRFQGRNTEAF	TRBV28	TRBJ1-1
ASSQDLRQGGSYGYT	TRBV4-1	TRBJ1-2
ASSFSTGQGKRETQY	TRBV5-1	TRBJ2-5
ASSSYAGGPGELF	TRBV7-8	TRBJ2-2
ASSPRLAGGKEQF	TRBV7-2	TRBJ2-1
ASSFGLQGGSPLH	TRBV5-4	TRBJ1-6
ASSGRGQRTDTQY	TRBV6-1	TRBJ2-3
ASSDRDLSGNTIY	TRBV9	TRBJ1-3
ASSFPGGETVYGYT	TRBV7-2	TRBJ1-2
ASSLTRNTEAF	TRBV7-3	TRBJ1-1
ASSIGPSSYNEQF	TRBV19	TRBJ2-1
ASSFGDRAQYNSPLH	TRBV5-5	TRBJ1-6
ASRQKGGLYEQY	TRBV5-1	TRBJ2-7
ASSRTLTGSYGYT	TRBV6-5	TRBJ1-2
ASGRISYNSPLH	TRBV6-5	TRBJ1-6
ASSVLAGGTDTQY	TRBV7-3	TRBJ2-3
ASRSTSTDTQY	TRBV27	TRBJ2-3
ASSIADRGSRQGYT	TRBV19	TRBJ1-2
ASSSGLATDTQY	TRBV7-3	TRBJ2-3
ASRQLDRPNSPLH	TRBV28	TRBJ1-6
ASSILPSGLNSPLH	TRBV19	TRBJ1-6
ASSGQGSDTQY	TRBV6-1	TRBJ2-3
ASSLGLAGAHDTQY	TRBV5-6	TRBJ2-3